The present T cell receptor beta chain was sequenced within a study of OX40 agonist ivuxolimab in advanced cancers. Profiling relied on immunoSEQ multiplex PCR, and the TCRdb table lists in-frame clones only, not all of them. The sample holds roughly 67,000 clones, around 83% seen once. This clone has a handful of counts. The sample consisted of CD4+ or CD8+ T cells sorted from blood, taken in a trial of the OX40 agonist ivuxolimab. The TCR originated in an adult with an advanced solid tumor such as melanoma, head and neck, liver or kidney cancer.

CDR3 sequence reads: CASSLDTQNTIYF. CDR3 DNA: TGTGCCAGCAGCCTAGACACCCAAAACACCATATATTTT. This chain links TRBV7-9 with TRBJ1-3; no reliable D call. The germline V gene has CDR1 SEHNR and CDR2 FQNEAQ (reference sequence). The CDR3 is 13 amino acids. V lost 5 bases and J 6 bases, leaving 11 bases between the germline ends.